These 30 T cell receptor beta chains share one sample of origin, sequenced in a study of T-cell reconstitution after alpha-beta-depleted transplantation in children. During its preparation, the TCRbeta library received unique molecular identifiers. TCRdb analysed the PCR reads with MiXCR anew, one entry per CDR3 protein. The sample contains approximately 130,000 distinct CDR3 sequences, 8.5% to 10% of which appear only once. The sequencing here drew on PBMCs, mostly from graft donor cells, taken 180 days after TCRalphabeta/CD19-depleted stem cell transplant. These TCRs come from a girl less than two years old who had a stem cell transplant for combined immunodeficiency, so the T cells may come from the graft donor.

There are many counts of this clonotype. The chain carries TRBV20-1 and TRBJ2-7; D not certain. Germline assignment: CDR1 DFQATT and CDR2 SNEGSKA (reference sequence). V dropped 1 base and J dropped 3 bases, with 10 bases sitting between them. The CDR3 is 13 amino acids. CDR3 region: CSARGSGSYEQYF. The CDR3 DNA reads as TGCAGTGCTAGAGGCTCTGGAAGCTACGAGCAGTACTTC.

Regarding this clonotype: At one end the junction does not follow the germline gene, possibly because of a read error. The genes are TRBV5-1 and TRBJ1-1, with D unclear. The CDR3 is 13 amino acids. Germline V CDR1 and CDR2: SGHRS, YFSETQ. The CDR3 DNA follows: TGCGCCGGCAGCTTGGTAAGGTACGGTGAAGCTTTCTTT. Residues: CAGSLVRYGEAFF.

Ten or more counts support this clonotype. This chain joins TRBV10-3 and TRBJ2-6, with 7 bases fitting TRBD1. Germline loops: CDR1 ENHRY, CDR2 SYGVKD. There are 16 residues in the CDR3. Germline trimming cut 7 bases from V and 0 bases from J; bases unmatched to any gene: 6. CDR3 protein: CAIKGAALSGANVLTF. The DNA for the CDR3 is TGTGCCATCAAGGGGGCCGCCCTCTCTGGGGCCAACGTCCTGACTTTC.

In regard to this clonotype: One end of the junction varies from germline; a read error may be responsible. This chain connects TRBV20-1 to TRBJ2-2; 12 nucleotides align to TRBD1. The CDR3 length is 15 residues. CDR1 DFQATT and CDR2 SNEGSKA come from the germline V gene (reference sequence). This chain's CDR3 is CCARRDRGRIGELFF. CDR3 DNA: TGCTGTGCTAGAAGGGACAGGGGGCGGATCGGGGAGCTGTTTTTT.

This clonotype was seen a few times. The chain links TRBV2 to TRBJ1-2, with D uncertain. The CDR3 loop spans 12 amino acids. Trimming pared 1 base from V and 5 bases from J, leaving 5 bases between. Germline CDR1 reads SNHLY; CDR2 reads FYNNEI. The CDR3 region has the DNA TGTGCCAGCAGTGAAGAACTTTATGGCTACACCTTC. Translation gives CASSEELYGYTF.

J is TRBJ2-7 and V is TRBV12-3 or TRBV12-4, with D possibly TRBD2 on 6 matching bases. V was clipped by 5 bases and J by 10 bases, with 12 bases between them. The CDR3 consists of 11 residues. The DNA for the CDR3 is TGTGCCAGCAGTACCCGCGGGGCACAGTACTTC. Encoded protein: CASSTRGAQYF.

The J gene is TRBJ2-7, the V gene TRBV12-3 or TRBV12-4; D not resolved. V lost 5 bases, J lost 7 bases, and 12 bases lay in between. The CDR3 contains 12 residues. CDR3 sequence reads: CASSPDMAEQYF. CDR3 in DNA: TGTGCCAGCAGTCCCGACATGGCGGAGCAGTACTTC.

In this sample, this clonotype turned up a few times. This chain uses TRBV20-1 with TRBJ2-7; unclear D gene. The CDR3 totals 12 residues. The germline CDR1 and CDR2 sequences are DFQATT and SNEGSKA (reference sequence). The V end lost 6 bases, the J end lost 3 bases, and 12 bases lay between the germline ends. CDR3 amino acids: CSAPLGSYEQYF. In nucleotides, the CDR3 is TGCAGTGCCCCCCTCGGCAGCTACGAGCAGTACTTC.

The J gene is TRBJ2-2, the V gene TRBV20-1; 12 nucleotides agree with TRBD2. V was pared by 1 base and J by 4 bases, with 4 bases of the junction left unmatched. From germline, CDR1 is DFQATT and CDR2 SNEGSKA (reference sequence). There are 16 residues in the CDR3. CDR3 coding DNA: TGCAGTGCTAGAGCTAGCGGGAGGGTTAGCACCGGGGAGCTGTTTTTT. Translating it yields CSARASGRVSTGELFF.

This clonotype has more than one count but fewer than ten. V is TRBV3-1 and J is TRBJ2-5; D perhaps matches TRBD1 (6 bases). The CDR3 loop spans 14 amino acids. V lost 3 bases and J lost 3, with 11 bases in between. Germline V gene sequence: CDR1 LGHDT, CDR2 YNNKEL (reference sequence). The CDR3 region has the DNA TGTGCCAGCAGCCACTTGGACAGAAAAGAGACCCAGTACTTC. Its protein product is CASSHLDRKETQYF.

CDR3 residues: CSAKRTVNTEAFF. DNA for the CDR3: TGCAGTGCTAAGCGGACGGTGAACACTGAAGCTTTCTTT. The chain has TRBV20-1 and TRBJ1-1; D ambiguous. The ends were cut back, 4 bases at V and 0 bases at J, with 9 bases in the middle. The germline V gene has CDR1 DFQATT and CDR2 SNEGSKA (reference sequence). This CDR3 comprises 13 residues.

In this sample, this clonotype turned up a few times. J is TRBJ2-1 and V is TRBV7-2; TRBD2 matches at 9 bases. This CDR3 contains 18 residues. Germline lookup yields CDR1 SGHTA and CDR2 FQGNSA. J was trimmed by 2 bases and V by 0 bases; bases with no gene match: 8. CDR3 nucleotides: TGTGCCAGCAGCTTAGCTAGCGGGAGTTTGGGGCCCTACAATGAGCAGTTCTTC. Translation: CASSLASGSLGPYNEQFF.

The CDR3 here is CSASYDSSLNTEAFF. The CDR3 region has the DNA TGCAGTGCTAGTTACGACTCCTCTCTTAACACTGAAGCTTTCTTT. The chain combines TRBV20-1 with TRBJ1-1; D uncertain. Trimming left V 3 bases short and J 2 bases short, with 16 bases between. This CDR3 contains 15 residues. CDR1 DFQATT and CDR2 SNEGSKA come from the germline V gene (reference sequence).

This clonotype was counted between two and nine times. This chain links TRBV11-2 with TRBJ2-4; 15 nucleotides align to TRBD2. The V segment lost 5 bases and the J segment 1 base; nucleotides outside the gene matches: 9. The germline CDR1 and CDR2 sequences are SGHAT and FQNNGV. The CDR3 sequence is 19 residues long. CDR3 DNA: TGTGCCAGCAGCAGAGGACTAGCGGGGGGGCCAGGGGCCAAAAACATTCAGTACTTC. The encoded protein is CASSRGLAGGPGAKNIQYF.

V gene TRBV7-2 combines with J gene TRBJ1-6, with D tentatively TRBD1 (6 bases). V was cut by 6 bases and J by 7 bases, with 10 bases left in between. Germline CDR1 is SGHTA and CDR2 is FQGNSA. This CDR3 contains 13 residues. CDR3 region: CASSPGQNSPLHF. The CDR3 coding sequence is TGTGCCAGCAGTCCCGGACAGAATTCACCCCTCCACTTT. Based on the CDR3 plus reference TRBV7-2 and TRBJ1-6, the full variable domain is GAGVSQSPSNKVTEKGKDVELRCDPISGHTALYWYRQSLGQGLEFLIYFQGNSAPDKSGLPSDRFSAERTGGSVSTLTIQRTQQEDSAVYLCASSPGQNSPLHFGNGTRLTVT.

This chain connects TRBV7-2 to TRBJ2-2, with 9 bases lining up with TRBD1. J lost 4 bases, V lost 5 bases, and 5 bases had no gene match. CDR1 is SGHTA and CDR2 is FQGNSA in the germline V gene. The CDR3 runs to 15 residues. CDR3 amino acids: CASSTSTGGTGELFF. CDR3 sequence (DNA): TGTGCCAGCAGCACCTCGACAGGGGGCACCGGGGAGCTGTTTTTT.

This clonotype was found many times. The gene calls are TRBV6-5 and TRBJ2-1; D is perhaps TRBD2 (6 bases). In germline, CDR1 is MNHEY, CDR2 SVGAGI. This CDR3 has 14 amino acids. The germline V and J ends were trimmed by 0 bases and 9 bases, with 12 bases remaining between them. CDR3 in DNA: TGTGCCAGCAGTTACTCGGAGGGTAGCGGTGAGCAGTTCTTC. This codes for CASSYSEGSGEQFF.

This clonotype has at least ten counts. The CDR3 DNA reads TGTGCCAGCAGTCTCCGGGGGACAGGGGCGATGAACACTGAAGCTTTCTTT. This translates into CASSLRGTGAMNTEAFF. The rearrangement links TRBV12-3 or TRBV12-4 to TRBJ1-1; TRBD1 matches at 10 bases. With V trimmed by 5 bases and J by 0 bases, 9 bases remained unmatched. There are 17 residues in the CDR3.

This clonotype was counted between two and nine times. CDR3 bases: TGCGCCAGCAGCCAAGGCGGCACCCTCAATGAGCAGTTCTTC. It codes for CASSQGGTLNEQFF. V is TRBV4-3 and J is TRBJ2-1; D is ambiguous. V lost 1 base, J lost 6 bases, and 10 bases lay in between. The CDR3 consists of 14 residues. Germline V lookup: CDR1 LGHNA, CDR2 YSLEER.

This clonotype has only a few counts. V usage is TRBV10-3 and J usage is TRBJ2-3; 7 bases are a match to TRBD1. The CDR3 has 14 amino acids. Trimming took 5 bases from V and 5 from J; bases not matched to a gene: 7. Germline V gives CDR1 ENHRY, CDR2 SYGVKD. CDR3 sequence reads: CAISPGTEGDTQYF. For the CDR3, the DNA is TGTGCCATCAGTCCCGGGACAGAGGGAGATACGCAGTATTTT.

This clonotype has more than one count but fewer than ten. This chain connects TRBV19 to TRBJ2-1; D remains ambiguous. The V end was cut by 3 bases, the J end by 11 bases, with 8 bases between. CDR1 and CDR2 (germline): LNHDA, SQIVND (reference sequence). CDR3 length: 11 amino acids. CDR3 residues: CASSIGYQQFF. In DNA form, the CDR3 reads TGTGCCAGTAGTATCGGCTATCAGCAGTTCTTC.

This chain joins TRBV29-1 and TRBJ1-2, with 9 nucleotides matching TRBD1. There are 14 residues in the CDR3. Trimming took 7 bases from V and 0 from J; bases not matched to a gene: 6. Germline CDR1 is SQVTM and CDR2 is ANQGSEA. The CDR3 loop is CSGGTGRSNYGYTF. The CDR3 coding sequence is TGCAGCGGTGGGACAGGGAGATCTAACTATGGCTACACCTTC.

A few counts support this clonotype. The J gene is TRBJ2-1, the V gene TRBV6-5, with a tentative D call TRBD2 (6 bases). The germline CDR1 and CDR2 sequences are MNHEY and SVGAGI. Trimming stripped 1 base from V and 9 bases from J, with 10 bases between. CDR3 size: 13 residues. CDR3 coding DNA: TGTGCCAGCAGTTACTGGGACTCACTTGAGCAGTTCTTC. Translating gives CASSYWDSLEQFF.

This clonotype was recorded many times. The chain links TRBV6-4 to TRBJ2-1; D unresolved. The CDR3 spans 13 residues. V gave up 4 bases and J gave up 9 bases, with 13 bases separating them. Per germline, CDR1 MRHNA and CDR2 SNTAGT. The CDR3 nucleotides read TGTGCCAGCAGTGCGGCCCCCGGGCTTGAGCAGTTCTTC. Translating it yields CASSAAPGLEQFF.

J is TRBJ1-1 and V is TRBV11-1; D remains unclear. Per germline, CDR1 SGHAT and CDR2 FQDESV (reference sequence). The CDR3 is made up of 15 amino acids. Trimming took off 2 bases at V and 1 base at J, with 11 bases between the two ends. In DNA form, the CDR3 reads TGTGCCAGCAGCTTAATGGGCCAGAAGAACACTGAAGCTTTCTTT. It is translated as CASSLMGQKNTEAFF.

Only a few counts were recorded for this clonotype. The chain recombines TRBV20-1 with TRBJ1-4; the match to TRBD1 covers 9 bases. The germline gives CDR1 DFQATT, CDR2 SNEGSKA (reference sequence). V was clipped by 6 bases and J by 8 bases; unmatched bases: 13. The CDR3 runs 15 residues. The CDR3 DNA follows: TGCAGTGCCGGGCCCTCACGGACAGGGGCAGAAAAACTGTTTTTT. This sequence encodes CSAGPSRTGAEKLFF.

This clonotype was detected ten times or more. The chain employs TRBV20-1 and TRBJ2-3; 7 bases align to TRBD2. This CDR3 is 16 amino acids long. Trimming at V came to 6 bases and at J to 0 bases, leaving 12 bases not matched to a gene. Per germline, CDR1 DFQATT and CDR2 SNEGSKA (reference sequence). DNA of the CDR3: TGCAGTGCCTCACGCCCTAGCGGAGGTAGCACAGATACGCAGTATTTT. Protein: CSASRPSGGSTDTQYF.

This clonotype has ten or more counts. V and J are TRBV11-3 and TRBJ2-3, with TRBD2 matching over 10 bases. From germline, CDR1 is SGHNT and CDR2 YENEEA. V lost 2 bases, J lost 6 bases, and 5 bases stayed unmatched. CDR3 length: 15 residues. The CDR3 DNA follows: TGTGCCAGCAGCTTACGGCTAGCGGGAGTGGATACGCAGTATTTT. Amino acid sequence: CASSLRLAGVDTQYF. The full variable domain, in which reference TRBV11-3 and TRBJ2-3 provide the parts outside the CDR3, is EAGVVQSPRYKIIEKKQPVAFWCNPISGHNTLYWYLQNLGQGPELLIRYENEEAVDDSQLPKDRFSAERLKGVDSTLKIQPAELGDSAVYLCASSLRLAGVDTQYFGPGTRLTVL.

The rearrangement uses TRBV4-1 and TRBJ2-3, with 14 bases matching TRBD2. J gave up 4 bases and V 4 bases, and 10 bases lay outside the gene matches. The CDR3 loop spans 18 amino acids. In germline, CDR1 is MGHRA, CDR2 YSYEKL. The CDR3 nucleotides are TGCGCCAGCAGCCGTGAGAGTAGACTAGCGGGGGGGGCAGATACGCAGTATTTT. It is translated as CASSRESRLAGGADTQYF.

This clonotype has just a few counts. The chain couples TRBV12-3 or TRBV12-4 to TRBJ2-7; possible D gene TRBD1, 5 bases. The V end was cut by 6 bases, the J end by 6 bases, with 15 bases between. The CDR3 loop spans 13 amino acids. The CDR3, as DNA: TGTGCCAGCAGCCTCCTTGTTCAGGGCGAGCAGTACTTC. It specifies CASSLLVQGEQYF.